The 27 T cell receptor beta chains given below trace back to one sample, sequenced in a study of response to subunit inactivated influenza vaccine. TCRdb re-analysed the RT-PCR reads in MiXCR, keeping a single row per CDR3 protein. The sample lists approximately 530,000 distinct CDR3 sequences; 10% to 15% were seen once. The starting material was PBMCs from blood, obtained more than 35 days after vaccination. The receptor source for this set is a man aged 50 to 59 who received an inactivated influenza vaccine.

The CDR3: CASSQDAIELAGGRLHEQYF. The CDR3 DNA reads as TGCGCCAGCAGCCAAGACGCAATCGAGCTAGCGGGGGGGCGTTTACACGAGCAGTACTTC. The rearrangement joins TRBV4-3 to TRBJ2-7, with TRBD2 matching over 12 bases. The CDR3 runs to 20 residues. Germline CDR1 reads LGHNA; CDR2 reads YSLEER. V was clipped by 0 bases and J by 5 bases; unmatched bases: 17.

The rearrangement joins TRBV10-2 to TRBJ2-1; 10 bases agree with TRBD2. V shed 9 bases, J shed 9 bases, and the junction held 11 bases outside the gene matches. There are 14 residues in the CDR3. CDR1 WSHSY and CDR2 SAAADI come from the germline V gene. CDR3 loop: CASTLAGGGVEQFF. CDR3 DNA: TGCGCCAGTACGTTAGCGGGGGGTGGGGTTGAGCAGTTCTTC.

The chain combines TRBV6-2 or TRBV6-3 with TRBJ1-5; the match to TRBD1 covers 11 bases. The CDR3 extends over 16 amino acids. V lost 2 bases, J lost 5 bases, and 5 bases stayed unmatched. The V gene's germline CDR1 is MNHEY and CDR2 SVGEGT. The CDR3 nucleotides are TGTGCCAGCAGTTACCTCCTGGGACAGGGGGATCAGCCCCAGCATTTT. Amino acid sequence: CASSYLLGQGDQPQHF.

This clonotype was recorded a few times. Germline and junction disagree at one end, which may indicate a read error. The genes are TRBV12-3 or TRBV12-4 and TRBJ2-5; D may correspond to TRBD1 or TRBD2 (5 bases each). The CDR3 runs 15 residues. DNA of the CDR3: TGTGCCAGCAGTAAAGCAAGAACCGGGACCACGGCCGGGGACTTC. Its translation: CASSKARTGTTAGDF.

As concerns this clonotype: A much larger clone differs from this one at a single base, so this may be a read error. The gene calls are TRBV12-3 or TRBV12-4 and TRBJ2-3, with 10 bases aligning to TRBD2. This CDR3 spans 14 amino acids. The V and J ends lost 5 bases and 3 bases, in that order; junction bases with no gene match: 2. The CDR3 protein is CASSQTSGTDTQYF. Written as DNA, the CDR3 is TGTGCCAGCAGTCAGACTAGCGGGACAGATACGCAGTATTTT.

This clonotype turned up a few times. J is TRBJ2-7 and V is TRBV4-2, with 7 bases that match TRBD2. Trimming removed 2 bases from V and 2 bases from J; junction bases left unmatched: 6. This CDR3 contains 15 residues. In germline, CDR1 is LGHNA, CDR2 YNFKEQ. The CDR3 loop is CASSQRASGPYEQYF. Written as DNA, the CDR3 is TGTGCCAGCAGCCAACGGGCTAGCGGCCCCTACGAGCAGTACTTC.

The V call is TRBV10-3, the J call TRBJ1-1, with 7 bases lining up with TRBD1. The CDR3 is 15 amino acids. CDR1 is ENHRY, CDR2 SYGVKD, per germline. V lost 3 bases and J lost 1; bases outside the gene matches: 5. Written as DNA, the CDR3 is TGTGCCATCAGTGACCCCTGGACAGGGAACACTGAAGCTTTCTTT. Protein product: CAISDPWTGNTEAFF.

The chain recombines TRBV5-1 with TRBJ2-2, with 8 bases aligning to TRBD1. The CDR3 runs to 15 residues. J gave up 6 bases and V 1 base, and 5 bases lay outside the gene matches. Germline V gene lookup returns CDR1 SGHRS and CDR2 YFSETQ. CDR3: CASSLMWTGSGELFF. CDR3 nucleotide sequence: TGCGCCAGCAGCTTGATGTGGACAGGGTCCGGGGAGCTGTTTTTT.

The CDR3 bases are TGTGCCAGCAGACGGGTACCCTCATATACGCAGTATTTT. This translates into CASRRVPSYTQYF. J is TRBJ2-3 and V is TRBV11-2; D remains ambiguous. The ends were cut back, 6 bases at V and 7 bases at J, with 14 bases in the middle. CDR1 SGHAT and CDR2 FQNNGV come from the germline V gene. CDR3 length: 13 residues.

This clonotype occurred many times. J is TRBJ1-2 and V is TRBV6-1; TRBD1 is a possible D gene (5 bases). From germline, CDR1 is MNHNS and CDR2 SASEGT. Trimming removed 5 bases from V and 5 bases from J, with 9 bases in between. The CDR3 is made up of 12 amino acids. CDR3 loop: CASSSQGYGYTF. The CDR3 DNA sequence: TGTGCCAGCAGTTCTCAGGGATATGGCTACACCTTC.

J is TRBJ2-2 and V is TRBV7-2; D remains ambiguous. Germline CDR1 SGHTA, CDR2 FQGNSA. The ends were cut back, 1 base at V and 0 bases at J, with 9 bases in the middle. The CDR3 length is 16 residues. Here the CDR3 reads CASSLVSLSNTGELFF. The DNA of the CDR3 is TGTGCCAGCAGCTTAGTTAGTCTTTCGAACACCGGGGAGCTGTTTTTT.

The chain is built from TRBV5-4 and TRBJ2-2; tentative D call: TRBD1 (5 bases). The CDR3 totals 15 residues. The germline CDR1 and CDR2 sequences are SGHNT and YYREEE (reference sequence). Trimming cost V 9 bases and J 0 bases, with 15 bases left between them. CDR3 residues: CATSPGRSNTGELFF. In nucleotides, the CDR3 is TGTGCCACTTCTCCAGGGCGTTCGAACACCGGGGAGCTGTTTTTT.

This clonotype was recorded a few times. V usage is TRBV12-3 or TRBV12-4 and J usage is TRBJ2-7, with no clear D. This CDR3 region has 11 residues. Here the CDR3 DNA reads TGTACCTCCTCGGACGGGTACGAGCAGTACTTC. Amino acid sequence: CTSSDGYEQYF.

The CDR3 sequence: CASSRLDTGRQETQYF. Here the CDR3 DNA reads TGTGCCAGCAGTCGCCTTGATACGGGACGGCAAGAGACCCAGTACTTC. The chain is built from TRBV28 and TRBJ2-5; D may be TRBD1 or TRBD2 (5 bases each). This CDR3 contains 16 residues. V was clipped by 5 bases and J by 2 bases, with 18 bases between them. In germline, CDR1 is MDHEN, CDR2 SYDVKM. The entire variable domain, with the rest obtained from reference TRBV28 and TRBJ2-5, is as follows: DVKVTQSSRYLVKRTGEKVFLECVQDMDHENMFWYRQDPGLGLRLIYFSYDVKMKEKGDIPEGYSVSREKKERFSLILESASTNQTSMYLCASSRLDTGRQETQYFGPGTRLLVL.

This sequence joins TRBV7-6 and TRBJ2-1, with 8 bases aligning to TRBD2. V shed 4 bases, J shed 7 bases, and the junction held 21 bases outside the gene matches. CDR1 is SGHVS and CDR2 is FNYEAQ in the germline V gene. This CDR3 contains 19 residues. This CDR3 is CASSYGGGPRQRANNEQFF. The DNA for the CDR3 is TGTGCCAGCAGCTACGGGGGGGGGCCGCGGCAGCGGGCTAATAATGAGCAGTTCTTC.

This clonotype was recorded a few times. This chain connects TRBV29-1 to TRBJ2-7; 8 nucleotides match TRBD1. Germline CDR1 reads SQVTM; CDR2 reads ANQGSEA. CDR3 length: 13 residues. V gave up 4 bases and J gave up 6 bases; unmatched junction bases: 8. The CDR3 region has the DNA TGCAGCGTTGCCCGGGACAGGCCTAGCGAGCAGTACTTC. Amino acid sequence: CSVARDRPSEQYF.

The CDR3: CASSLLQGSGEQYF. CDR3 nucleotide sequence: TGTGCCAGCAGCTTGTTACAGGGTTCGGGGGAGCAGTACTTC. V usage is TRBV7-9 and J usage is TRBJ2-7; D perhaps matches TRBD1 (6 bases). The CDR3 runs to 14 residues. Germline V lookup: CDR1 SEHNR, CDR2 FQNEAQ (reference sequence). V was clipped by 3 bases and J by 7 bases, with 16 bases between them. The entire variable domain, with the rest obtained from reference TRBV7-9 and TRBJ2-7, is as follows: DTGVSQNPRHKITKRGQNVTFRCDPISEHNRLYWYRQTLGQGPEFLTYFQNEAQLEKSRLLSDRFSAERPKGSFSTLEIQRTEQGDSAMYLCASSLLQGSGEQYFGPGTRLTVT.

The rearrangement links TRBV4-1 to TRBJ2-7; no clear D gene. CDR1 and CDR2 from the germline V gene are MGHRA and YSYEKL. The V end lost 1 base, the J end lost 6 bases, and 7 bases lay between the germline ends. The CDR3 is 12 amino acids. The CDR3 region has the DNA TGCGCCAGCAGCCAAGTTCTAGGCGAGCAGTACTTC. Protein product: CASSQVLGEQYF.

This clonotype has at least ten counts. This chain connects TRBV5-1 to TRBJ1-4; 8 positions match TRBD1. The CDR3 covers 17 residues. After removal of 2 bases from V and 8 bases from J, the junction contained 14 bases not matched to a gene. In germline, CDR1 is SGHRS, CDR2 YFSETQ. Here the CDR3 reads CASSLDRGDPLKEKLFF. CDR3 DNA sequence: TGCGCCAGCAGCTTAGACAGGGGAGATCCCCTGAAGGAAAAACTGTTTTTT.

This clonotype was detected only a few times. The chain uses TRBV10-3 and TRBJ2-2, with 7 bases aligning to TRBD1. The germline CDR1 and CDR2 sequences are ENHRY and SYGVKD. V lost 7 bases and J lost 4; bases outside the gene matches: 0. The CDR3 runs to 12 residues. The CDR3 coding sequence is TGTGCCATCAACAGGGGCACCGGGGAGCTGTTTTTT. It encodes CAINRGTGELFF.

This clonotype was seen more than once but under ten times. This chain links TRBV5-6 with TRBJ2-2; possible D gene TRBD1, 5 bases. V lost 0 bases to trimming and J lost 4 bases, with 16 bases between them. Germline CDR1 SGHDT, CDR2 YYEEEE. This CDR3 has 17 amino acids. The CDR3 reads CASSLGLDSTTTGELFF. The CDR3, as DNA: TGTGCCAGCAGCTTGGGGCTTGACAGTACTACCACCGGGGAGCTGTTTTTT.

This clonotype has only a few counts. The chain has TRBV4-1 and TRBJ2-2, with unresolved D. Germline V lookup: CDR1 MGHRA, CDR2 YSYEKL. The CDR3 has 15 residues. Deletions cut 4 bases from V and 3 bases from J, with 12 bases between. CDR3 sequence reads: CASSPDRLHTGELFF. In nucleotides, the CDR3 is TGCGCCAGCAGCCCCGACCGGCTTCACACCGGGGAGCTGTTTTTT.

The CDR3 loop reads CASSELGTENTGELFF. CDR3 sequence (DNA): TGTGCCAGCAGTGAACTCGGGACAGAGAACACCGGGGAGCTGTTTTTT. The gene calls are TRBV25-1 and TRBJ2-2; 7 positions match TRBD1. This CDR3 is built from 16 residues. V shed 2 bases and J 1 base; nucleotides not matched to a gene: 4. The germline V gene encodes CDR1 MGHDK and CDR2 SYGVNS.

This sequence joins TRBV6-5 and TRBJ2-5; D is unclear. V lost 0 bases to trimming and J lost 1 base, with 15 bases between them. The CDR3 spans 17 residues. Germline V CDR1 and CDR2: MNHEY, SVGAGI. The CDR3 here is CASSYSILGSGQETQYF. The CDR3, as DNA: TGTGCCAGCAGTTACTCGATACTTGGGTCTGGCCAAGAGACCCAGTACTTC.

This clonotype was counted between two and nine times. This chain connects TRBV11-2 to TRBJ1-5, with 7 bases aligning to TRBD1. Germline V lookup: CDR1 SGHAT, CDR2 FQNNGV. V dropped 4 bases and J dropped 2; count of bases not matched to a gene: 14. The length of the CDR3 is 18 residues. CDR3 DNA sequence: TGTGCCAGCAGCTCTAAAACAGGGGACCCCGGGGGCAATCAGCCCCAGCATTTT. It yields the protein CASSSKTGDPGGNQPQHF.

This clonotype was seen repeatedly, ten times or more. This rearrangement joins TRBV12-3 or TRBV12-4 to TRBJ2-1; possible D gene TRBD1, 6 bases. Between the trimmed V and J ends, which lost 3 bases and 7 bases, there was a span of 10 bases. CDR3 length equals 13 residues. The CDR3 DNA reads TGTGCCAGCAGTTTGGGGGCTTCTAATGAGCAGTTCTTC. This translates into CASSLGASNEQFF.

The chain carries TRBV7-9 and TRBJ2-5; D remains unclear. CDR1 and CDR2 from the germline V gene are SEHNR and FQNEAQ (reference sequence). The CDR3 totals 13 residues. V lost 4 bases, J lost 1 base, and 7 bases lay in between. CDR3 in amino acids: CASSYGFQETQYF. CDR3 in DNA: TGTGCCAGCAGCTACGGGTTCCAAGAGACCCAGTACTTC.